This TCR beta chain stems from a study of tumor-infiltrating lymphocytes in primary liver carcinoma. Overall study: Read depth, roughly 3.65 to 8 million productive TCRbeta reads, did not differ significantly between tissues. Findings and limits, study-wide: Tumor-adjacent and tumor-blood pairs overlapped less than tumor region pairs did. Owing to bulk unsorted samples, no comparison was made between CD4+ and CD8+ repertoires.

Making TCR beta cDNA involved roughly 0.55 ug total RNA and a constant-region primer. Construction of TCR beta libraries relied on three successive nested multiplex PCR rounds employing slightly modified ARM-PCR. Investigators reported that the first two PCR rounds, at 10 cycles each, used TRBV1-TRBV30 forward primers with a C-beta reverse primer. TCRdb reprocessed the multiplex PCR reads via MiXCR and lists one record per CDR3 protein. The table includes 300,000 to 400,000 distinct CDR3 sequences, roughly 60% detected once. Germline values: CDR1 SEHNR, CDR2 FQNEAQ (reference sequence). The CDR3 length is 14 residues. Extraction also yielded germline DNA, while blood RNA was obtained from unsorted whole blood. Around 4 milliliters of peripheral blood were collected before surgery. Points on this clonotype: Its specificity is not known. An end of the junction differs from the germline gene, which may be a read error.

The V call is TRBV7-9, the J call TRBJ1-2, with 11 bases aligning to TRBD1. The TCR sequence derives from a man aged 35 to 55 with primary liver carcinoma and hepatitis B virus infection. The sequencing input was peripheral blood. The CDR3 DNA reads as TGTGCCAGCGGATGGGACAGGGGGTTACATGGCTACGCCTTC. Protein sequence: CASGWDRGLHGYAF.